The T cell receptor beta chain described here comes from a study of early T cells in non-severe SARS-CoV-2 infection (dated by TCRdb to the early 2020s). The study in broad terms: TCR sequencing used bulk RNA from unsorted whole blood, so alpha and beta chains could not be paired.

This clonotype was seen a handful of times. Its antigen is unknown. No base quality values were provided; no much bigger clone lies one nucleotide off. Including cysteine and phenylalanine, the CDR3 has 14 amino acids. Solely the CDR3 DNA is kept, with 42 bases framed from the first base. Unmatched junction bases come to 4, with V trimmed by 4 bases and J by 2 bases. The germline V gene yields SQVTM for CDR1 and ANQGSEA for CDR2. Points the paper makes about the study in general: VDJdb matching was skewed toward anti-spike CD8 responses, so virus-specific expansions were likely underestimated and private and CD4 specificities were missed.

Set within a cohort of healthcare workers in London, UK, this nested case-control study involved weekly PCR testing of nasopharyngeal swabs along with blood sampling. Between 23 and 31 March 2020, the week of the UK lockdown, healthcare workers were enrolled and then followed up weekly for as long as 16 weeks. Library generation was performed with 5' RACE. Sequencing was carried out with a NextSeq 500. Unique molecular identifiers were attached to individual cDNA molecules in the TCR library protocol so that sequencing error and PCR bias could be corrected. Sequencing covered both TCR alpha and beta chains, and within each sample the abundances of alpha and beta sequences were tightly co-correlated. In the paper's pipeline: Decombinator V4 was used to perform V gene, J gene and CDR3 annotation of TCR sequences. TCRs were defined as expanded if a significant change between any two time points was detected under a Poisson model with p below 0.0001. TCR abundances were normalised to the total number of TCRs sequenced in each sample and reported as counts per million. TRAV1-2 paired with TRAJ12, TRAJ20 or TRAJ33 defined MAIT TCRs, while TRAV10 paired with TRAJ18 defined iNKT TCRs. A search of VDJdb, accessed on 1 November 2021, was run for TCRs annotated to CMV, EBV and SARS-CoV-2, with TCRs annotated for multiple antigens excluded. TCRdb itself trimmed the public reads at Q25 with fastp, ran MiXCR and retained productive beta chains. Rows with a matching CDR3 protein are joined into one entry that keeps the most common DNA and genes. TCRdb, rather than the study authors, made the V and J calls. Counted in this sample were tens of thousands of distinct CDR3 sequences; around 3.9% of them appeared once. About 5.5% of the sample belongs to the ten largest clones.

The sequence joins TRBV29-1 to TRBJ2-3, with TRBD2 matching 9 junction bases. This TCR was sampled from an adult who was a healthcare worker with PCR-confirmed SARS-CoV-2 infection or an uninfected control (not recorded which). The source material was whole blood. The DNA reads TGCAGCGTTGGGCGGGAGGGATACACAGATACGCAGTATTTT. It encodes CSVGREGYTDTQYF.